The 17 T cell receptor beta chains below were found in one sample sequenced in a study of human T cells and chemical hapten exposure. TCRdb re-analysed the RACE reads in MiXCR, keeping a single row per CDR3 protein. Here the sample spans about 350,000 distinct CDR3 sequences, roughly 6% being singletons. Time point given: pre-sensitization, week 0. The treatment is: therapeutic diphenylcyclopropenone sensitization with weekly scalp DPC. The source material was whole blood, sampled in connection with sensitization to the hapten diphenylcyclopropenone (DPC). These receptors all come from a woman aged 18-30 years with alopecia areata. Some clones in this sample may be carry-over from other donors' samples.

There are many counts of this clonotype. This chain links TRBV29-1 with TRBJ2-3; maybe TRBD1 (5 bases). The V gene lost 8 bases and the J gene lost 2 bases, with 20 bases spanning the gap. The germline V gene encodes CDR1 SQVTM and CDR2 ANQGSEA. This CDR3 has 15 amino acids. The CDR3 bases are TGCAGCACCAAAGGGGTCCTCTCTACCACAGATACGCAGTATTTT. Translation gives CSTKGVLSTTDTQYF.

This clonotype was counted ten times or more. This sequence joins TRBV27 and TRBJ1-5; a weak D match, TRBD1 (5 bases). This CDR3 has 15 residues. The germline V gene has CDR1 MNHEY and CDR2 SMNVEV (reference sequence). V was trimmed by 8 bases and J by 3 bases, leaving 17 bases between them. Here the CDR3 reads CASGSHPGSNQPQHF. DNA for the CDR3: TGTGCCAGCGGCTCTCACCCAGGGTCCAATCAGCCCCAGCATTTT.

This clonotype was found a few times. V gene TRBV6-2 or TRBV6-3 combines with J gene TRBJ2-7; TRBD2 is a possible D gene (5 bases). The length of the CDR3 is 15 residues. The germline gives CDR1 MNHEY, CDR2 SVGEGT. Deletions cut 7 bases from V and 2 bases from J, with 18 bases between. The CDR3, as DNA: TGTGCCAGCACCTCGAATGGAGACGGGACCTACGAGCAGTACTTC. Translating gives CASTSNGDGTYEQYF.

This chain links TRBV28 with TRBJ1-2; TRBD1 matches 8 bases. CDR1 and CDR2 from the germline V gene are MDHEN and SYDVKM. V shed 2 bases, J shed 7 bases, and the junction held 9 bases outside the gene matches. There are 15 residues in the CDR3. The CDR3 loop is CASSLGQGGPSGYTF. The CDR3 region has the DNA TGTGCCAGCAGTTTAGGACAGGGAGGCCCCTCTGGCTACACCTTC.

This clonotype has only a few counts. The V call is TRBV29-1, the J call TRBJ2-7, with TRBD1 as a possible D gene (5 bases). Between the trimmed V and J ends, which lost 6 bases and 4 bases, there was a span of 13 bases. CDR3 length: 12 amino acids. The germline gives CDR1 SQVTM, CDR2 ANQGSEA. DNA for the CDR3: TGCAGCGTCGCACGACAGAGATACGAGCAGTACTTC. Protein product: CSVARQRYEQYF.

This clonotype was recorded many times. The CDR3 loop is CASSQGHQLLSGANVLTF. CDR3 coding DNA: TGCGCCAGCAGCCAAGGGCACCAACTCCTTTCTGGGGCCAACGTCCTGACTTTC. The J gene is TRBJ2-6, the V gene TRBV4-3, with D uncertain. The CDR3 is made up of 18 amino acids. Germline V gene lookup returns CDR1 LGHNA and CDR2 YSLEER. Trimming shortened V by 1 base and J by 1 base, and 14 bases separated the two germline ends.

In its sample, this clonotype was seen many times. The rearrangement links TRBV18 to TRBJ1-6; no clear D gene. The germline gives CDR1 KGHSH, CDR2 LQKENI. Trimming left V 2 bases short and J 7 bases short, with 9 bases between. The CDR3 sequence is 14 residues long. The DNA of the CDR3 is TGTGCCAGCTCACCAAAGATGGGGAATTCACCCCTCCACTTT. It yields the protein CASSPKMGNSPLHF.

The chain uses TRBV7-3 and TRBJ2-3; D is possibly TRBD1 (6 bases). The CDR3 length is 15 residues. The V gene's germline CDR1 is SGHTA and CDR2 FQGTGA. Deletions cut 3 bases from V and 4 bases from J, with 14 bases between. This chain's CDR3 is CASSFSGRGPDTQYF. CDR3 sequence (DNA): TGTGCCAGCAGCTTCTCTGGCAGGGGCCCAGATACGCAGTATTTT.

There are many counts of this clonotype. The rearrangement links TRBV7-9 to TRBJ2-5, with a possible D match to TRBD2 (5 bases). This CDR3 spans 15 amino acids. V dropped 4 bases and J dropped 3 bases, with 15 bases sitting between them. Per germline, CDR1 SEHNR and CDR2 FQNEAQ (reference sequence). The CDR3 DNA reads TGTGCCAGCAGCTATGACCCGGGAATCGAAGAGACCCAGTACTTC. This gives the protein CASSYDPGIEETQYF.

This clonotype was seen repeatedly, ten times or more. V and J are TRBV18 and TRBJ2-3; TRBD2 matches at 8 bases. The trim removed 3 bases at V and 2 bases at J, leaving 10 bases unmatched. Per germline, CDR1 KGHSH and CDR2 LQKENI. The CDR3 is made up of 17 amino acids. The CDR3 DNA is TGTGCCAGCTCACCCCAACCAGGGCGGGGGGCCACAGATACGCAGTATTTT. It yields the protein CASSPQPGRGATDTQYF.

As to this clonotype: A much larger clone is a single base away; this may be a read error. This chain joins TRBV12-3 or TRBV12-4 and TRBJ2-4; the D call may be TRBD1 or TRBD2 (5 bases each). The CDR3 extends over 17 amino acids. The V gene lost 3 bases and the J gene lost 5 bases, with 20 bases spanning the gap. The CDR3 DNA sequence: TGTGCCAGCAGTTTCGGGGATAGGGGATTGGCCGAAAACATTCAGTACTTC. Protein: CASSFGDRGLAENIQYF.

The chain recombines TRBV24-1 with TRBJ1-1; 8 bases fit TRBD1. The germline V gene has CDR1 KGHDR and CDR2 SFDVKD. The CDR3 runs 15 residues. V dropped 3 bases and J dropped 4; count of bases not matched to a gene: 6. The CDR3 loop reads CATSDTGTGPTEAFF. In DNA form, the CDR3 reads TGTGCCACCAGTGATACCGGGACAGGTCCCACTGAAGCTTTCTTT.

This clonotype appeared many times. The rearrangement uses TRBV7-8 and TRBJ2-4; D is unresolved. The CDR3 loop spans 13 amino acids. Germline loops: CDR1 SGHVS, CDR2 FQNEAQ. V was cut by 1 base and J by 8 bases, with 9 bases left in between. The DNA of the CDR3 is TGTGCCAGCAGCTTAGAGACGCGAGACATTCAGTACTTC. Its protein is CASSLETRDIQYF.

V usage is TRBV7-2 and J usage is TRBJ2-1, with 9 bases matching TRBD2. This CDR3 spans 15 amino acids. V lost 3 bases, J lost 6 bases, and 6 bases stayed unmatched. The V gene's germline CDR1 is SGHTA and CDR2 FQGNSA. The CDR3: CASSFSGGNTNEQFF. The CDR3 nucleotides are TGTGCCAGCAGCTTTAGCGGGGGAAATACCAATGAGCAGTTCTTC.

This clonotype has a count of ten or more. The V gene is TRBV12-3 or TRBV12-4, the J gene TRBJ2-3; unclear D gene. This CDR3 region has 14 residues. The V end lost 3 bases, the J end lost 0 bases, and 7 bases lay between the germline ends. CDR3 DNA sequence: TGTGCCAGCAGTTTCTTGGTGAGCACAGATACGCAGTATTTT. Translation: CASSFLVSTDTQYF.

The rearrangement joins TRBV4-3 to TRBJ2-2, with a possible D match to TRBD1 (6 bases). The CDR3 sequence is 19 residues long. From germline, CDR1 is LGHNA and CDR2 YSLEER. The germline V and J ends were trimmed by 1 base and 0 bases, with 18 bases remaining between them. The CDR3 sequence: CASSQGRGISTTNTGELFF. CDR3 nucleotide sequence: TGCGCCAGCAGCCAAGGCAGGGGTATCTCAACTACGAACACCGGGGAGCTGTTTTTT.

In its sample, this clonotype was seen a few times. The chain has TRBV27 and TRBJ2-7, with D perhaps assigned TRBD1 or TRBD2 (5 bases each). V lost 6 bases and J 2 bases, leaving 14 bases between the germline ends. Germline V lookup: CDR1 MNHEY, CDR2 SMNVEV (reference sequence). The CDR3 has 14 amino acids. As DNA, the CDR3 is TGTGCCAGCAGCGAGATGGGGACCACCTACGAGCAGTACTTC. Its translation: CASSEMGTTYEQYF.